What follows are 28 T cell receptor beta chains derived from one specimen sequenced in a study of blood T cell repertoires in COVID-19. The data were produced by immunoSEQ multiplex PCR, yet TCRdb's version contains in-frame clones alone and is incomplete. The profile covers about 240,000 clones, with approximately 86% appearing a single time and just over 7% taken by the ten largest. The sequenced sample consisted of peripheral blood. Source of these receptors: a man between 60 and 70 years old who had recovered from COVID-19.

The rearrangement links TRBV9 to TRBJ2-6, with 7 bases that match TRBD1. V trimming: 1 base; J trimming: 4 bases; junction bases outside the gene matches: 5. The CDR3 covers 16 residues. Germline CDR1 is SGDLS and CDR2 is YYNGEE. The CDR3 is CASSVRTGDGANVLTF. The CDR3 nucleotides are TGTGCCAGCAGCGTACGCACAGGGGACGGGGCCAACGTCCTGACTTTC. Drawing the rest from reference TRBV9 and TRBJ2-6, the complete variable domain is DSGVTQTPKHLITATGQRVTLRCSPRSGDLSVYWYQQSLDQGLQFLIQYYNGEERAKGNILERFSAQQFPDLHSELNLSSLELGDSALYFCASSVRTGDGANVLTFGAGSRLTVL.

CDR3 amino acids: CASSFRRSNEQFF. As DNA, the CDR3 is TGTGCCAGCAGTTTTAGGAGAAGCAATGAGCAGTTCTTC. V usage is TRBV12-3 or TRBV12-4 and J usage is TRBJ2-1; D gene ambiguous. The V end lost 3 bases, the J end lost 6 bases, and 9 bases lay between the germline ends. This CDR3 spans 13 amino acids.

The chain couples TRBV7-2 to TRBJ2-5, with D unresolved. Germline assignment: CDR1 SGHTA and CDR2 FQGNSA. Trimming pared 5 bases from V and 0 bases from J, leaving 4 bases between. The CDR3 runs to 12 residues. CDR3: CASSAYQETQYF. CDR3 in DNA: TGTGCCAGCAGCGCGTACCAAGAGACCCAGTACTTC.

The chain is built from TRBV19 and TRBJ1-5, with D perhaps TRBD1 (5 bases). Trimming stripped 5 bases from V and 6 bases from J, with 23 bases between. CDR1 is LNHDA and CDR2 is SQIVND in the germline V gene (reference sequence). CDR3 length: 17 residues. CDR3 nucleotide sequence: TGTGCCAGTAGTCTCCGGGGGTCGGTATCGGTAGGTCAGCCCCAGCATTTT. It specifies CASSLRGSVSVGQPQHF.

The chain is built from TRBV5-1 and TRBJ2-7; unclear D gene. Trimming pared 2 bases from V and 0 bases from J, leaving 9 bases between. Germline V lookup: CDR1 SGHRS, CDR2 YFSETQ. The CDR3 is 14 residues long. The CDR3 coding sequence is TGCGCCAGCAGCTTTGGCTCCAGCTCCTACGAGCAGTACTTC. It codes for CASSFGSSSYEQYF.

This rearrangement joins TRBV20-1 to TRBJ1-5; 8 bases line up with TRBD1. This CDR3 is 13 amino acids long. CDR1 is DFQATT and CDR2 is SNEGSKA in the germline V gene (reference sequence). With V trimmed by 3 bases and J by 6 bases, 4 bases remained unmatched. CDR3 nucleotides: TGCAGTGCTAGTGGGACAGGCCTTCAGCCCCAGCATTTT. Translated, it gives CSASGTGLQPQHF.

This clone was counted once. The chain couples TRBV2 to TRBJ2-3; the D gene is possibly TRBD2 (6 bases). Per the germline V gene, CDR1 is SNHLY and CDR2 is FYNNEI. CDR3 length equals 13 residues. V dropped 11 bases and J dropped 4 bases, with 16 bases sitting between them. CDR3: CAPRGRKADTQYF. CDR3 coding DNA: TGTGCCCCGCGGGGCAGAAAGGCAGATACGCAGTATTTT.

The V gene is TRBV12-3 or TRBV12-4, the J gene TRBJ1-2; D is undetermined. The CDR3 extends over 12 amino acids. The V and J ends lost 3 bases and 11 bases respectively, with 13 bases between them. CDR3 loop: CASSLSVSRYTF. For the CDR3, the DNA is TGTGCCAGCAGTTTGAGCGTCTCGCGGTACACCTTC.

The chain is built from TRBV11-3 and TRBJ1-1; D is ambiguous. With 0 bases removed from V and 1 base from J, the gap between germline ends came to 6 bases. Germline V gives CDR1 SGHNT, CDR2 YENEEA. The CDR3 loop spans 14 amino acids. The CDR3 protein is CASSLDGRNTEAFF. CDR3 nucleotide sequence: TGTGCCAGCAGCTTAGACGGGAGGAACACTGAAGCTTTCTTT.

CDR3 nucleotide sequence: TGCGCCAGCAGTGAGATGTTGAGGAACACTGAAGCTTTCTTT. This gives the protein CASSEMLRNTEAFF. The gene calls are TRBV10-2 and TRBJ1-1; D unresolved. The V end was cut by 2 bases, the J end by 1 base, with 8 bases between. The CDR3 sequence is 14 residues long. CDR1 is WSHSY, CDR2 SAAADI, per germline.

The V and J genes are TRBV30 and TRBJ1-5; a possible D gene is TRBD1 (5 bases). The germline V gene has CDR1 GTSNPN and CDR2 SVGIG (reference sequence). Between the trimmed V and J ends, which lost 2 bases and 2 bases, there was a span of 10 bases. The CDR3 is made up of 14 amino acids. For the CDR3, the DNA is TGTGCCTGGAGTTTCGGAGGGGGCAATCAGCCCCAGCATTTT. Translated, it gives CAWSFGGGNQPQHF.

The chain couples TRBV6-5 to TRBJ1-2, with 7 nucleotides matching TRBD1. There are 13 residues in the CDR3. CDR1 is MNHEY and CDR2 is SVGAGI in the germline V gene. Unmatched junction bases numbered 4, after V lost 4 bases and J lost 5 bases. This CDR3 is CASSWTGHYGYTF. CDR3 DNA: TGTGCCAGCAGTTGGACAGGTCATTATGGCTACACCTTC.

The CDR3 loop is CASSPQGRGGELFF. The CDR3 DNA reads TGCGCCAGCAGCCCACAGGGTCGGGGCGGGGAGCTGTTTTTT. The J gene is TRBJ2-2, the V gene TRBV4-1; a possible D gene is TRBD1 (6 bases). The CDR3 runs 14 residues. V lost 4 bases, J lost 7 bases, and 13 bases lay in between. The germline gives CDR1 MGHRA, CDR2 YSYEKL.

The chain uses TRBV19 and TRBJ2-1, with D maybe TRBD2 (6 bases). The CDR3 has 14 residues. Germline CDR1 LNHDA, CDR2 SQIVND (reference sequence). The V gene lost 5 bases and the J gene lost 7 bases, with 15 bases spanning the gap. CDR3 residues: CASSLPGGANEQFF. The CDR3 DNA is TGTGCCAGTAGTCTCCCAGGCGGGGCGAATGAGCAGTTCTTC.

The chain is built from TRBV5-1 and TRBJ2-4, with 16 bases fitting TRBD2. The CDR3 contains 15 residues. From germline, CDR1 is SGHRS and CDR2 YFSETQ. V dropped 4 bases and J dropped 7; count of bases not matched to a gene: 2. CDR3 sequence reads: CASSGTSGGANIQYF. CDR3 nucleotide sequence: TGCGCCAGCAGCGGGACTAGCGGGGGGGCGAACATTCAGTACTTC. The whole variable domain, filled in from reference TRBV5-1 and TRBJ2-4, reads KAGVTQTPRYLIKTRGQQVTLSCSPISGHRSVSWYQQTPGQGLQFLFEYFSETQRNKGNFPGRFSGRQFSNSRSEMNVSTLELGDSALYLCASSGTSGGANIQYFGAGTRLSVL.

The chain links TRBV18 to TRBJ1-2; TRBD1 might be the D (6 bases). V gave up 4 bases and J gave up 6 bases, with 18 bases separating them. The CDR3 spans 15 residues. Germline V gene data show CDR1 as KGHSH and CDR2 as LQKENI. The CDR3 DNA sequence: TGTGCCAGCTCACTTATTCGGACAGCTAATGATGGCTACACCTTC. Amino acid sequence: CASSLIRTANDGYTF.

This CDR3 is CASVMLAGEGNEQFF. CDR3 DNA: TGCGCCAGCGTAATGTTAGCGGGGGAAGGAAATGAGCAGTTCTTC. The genes are TRBV5-1 and TRBJ2-1, with 9 nucleotides matching TRBD2. V gave up 7 bases and J gave up 7 bases; unmatched junction bases: 12. Germline-derived CDR1 and CDR2 are SGHRS and YFSETQ. This CDR3 is built from 15 residues.

The chain joins TRBV5-1 to TRBJ1-4; TRBD1 might be the D (6 bases). V was clipped by 4 bases and J by 6 bases, with 16 bases between them. Germline V CDR1 and CDR2: SGHRS, YFSETQ. The CDR3 sequence is 15 residues long. The CDR3 loop reads CASSPVGGAYEKLFF. Written as DNA, the CDR3 is TGCGCCAGCAGCCCGGTGGGGGGGGCCTATGAAAAACTGTTTTTT. Drawing the rest from reference TRBV5-1 and TRBJ1-4, the complete variable domain is KAGVTQTPRYLIKTRGQQVTLSCSPISGHRSVSWYQQTPGQGLQFLFEYFSETQRNKGNFPGRFSGRQFSNSRSEMNVSTLELGDSALYLCASSPVGGAYEKLFFGSGTQLSVL.

The J gene is TRBJ1-1, the V gene TRBV5-1; 7 nucleotides align to TRBD1. Trimming cost V 2 bases and J 5 bases; bases outside gene matches: 9. The CDR3 has 15 residues. In germline, CDR1 is SGHRS, CDR2 YFSETQ. The chain's CDR3 is CASSFQTGLRTEAFF. The CDR3 nucleotides are TGCGCCAGCAGCTTCCAGACAGGGCTACGAACTGAAGCTTTCTTT.

The sample holds one count of this clone. V is TRBV6-6 and J is TRBJ2-7; 8 bases match TRBD1. The CDR3 consists of 16 residues. Trimming at V came to 5 bases and at J to 2 bases, leaving 11 bases not matched to a gene. Germline assignment: CDR1 MNHNY and CDR2 SVGAGI (reference sequence). The CDR3 sequence is CASSGRRQGQPYEQYV. The CDR3 DNA follows: TGTGCCAGCAGTGGCCGGAGACAGGGGCAGCCCTACGAGCAGTACGTC.

The rearrangement joins TRBV30 to TRBJ1-4, with unresolved D. The CDR3 is made up of 14 amino acids. V was trimmed by 2 bases and J by 0 bases, leaving 7 bases between them. Germline V gives CDR1 GTSNPN, CDR2 SVGIG (reference sequence). In DNA form, the CDR3 reads TGTGCCTGGAGTCCCAGGACAACTAATGAAAAACTGTTTTTT. Protein: CAWSPRTTNEKLFF.

J is TRBJ2-3 and V is TRBV9, with 7 bases fitting TRBD1. CDR3 length: 16 residues. The V and J ends lost 0 bases and 1 base, in that order; junction bases with no gene match: 5. The germline V gene has CDR1 SGDLS and CDR2 YYNGEE. The CDR3 loop is CASSVGDRDRTDTQYF. Written as DNA, the CDR3 is TGTGCCAGCAGCGTAGGAGACAGGGATCGCACAGATACGCAGTATTTT.

The J gene is TRBJ1-1, the V gene TRBV19; possible D gene TRBD1, 5 bases. This CDR3 contains 14 residues. Germline lookup yields CDR1 LNHDA and CDR2 SQIVND (reference sequence). With 7 bases removed from V and 3 bases from J, the gap between germline ends came to 15 bases. CDR3 sequence (DNA): TGTGCCAGTACTGGGGCTTGGGGCTACACTGAAGCTTTCTTT. Amino acids: CASTGAWGYTEAFF. The whole variable domain, filled in from reference TRBV19 and TRBJ1-1, reads DGGITQSPKYLFRKEGQNVTLSCEQNLNHDAMYWYRQDPGQGLRLIYYSQIVNDFQKGDIAEGYSVSREKKESFPLTVTSAQKNPTAFYLCASTGAWGYTEAFFGQGTRLTVV.

The rearrangement joins TRBV9 to TRBJ1-4; D remains unclear. The length of the CDR3 is 14 residues. V was shortened by 2 bases and J by 6 bases, with 11 bases between the two germline ends. Germline CDR1 SGDLS, CDR2 YYNGEE. DNA for the CDR3: TGTGCCAGCAGCGTCTACGGAAGCGATGAAAAACTGTTTTTT. This encodes CASSVYGSDEKLFF.

The chain employs TRBV4-2 and TRBJ1-2, with D maybe TRBD1 (5 bases). The CDR3 contains 16 residues. Per germline, CDR1 LGHNA and CDR2 YNFKEQ. V was cut by 0 bases and J by 7 bases, with 18 bases left in between. The CDR3 spells CASSQDNPGRLSGYTF. CDR3 sequence (DNA): TGTGCCAGCAGCCAAGATAACCCAGGGCGGCTGAGTGGCTACACCTTC.

The genes are TRBV2 and TRBJ2-1; TRBD1 agrees at 7 bases. In germline, CDR1 is SNHLY, CDR2 FYNNEI. V lost 5 bases, J lost 8 bases, and 6 bases stayed unmatched. CDR3 length equals 13 residues. CDR3 in DNA: TGTGCCAGCAGTCCGAACAGGGGTTATGAGCAGTTCTTC. Translating gives CASSPNRGYEQFF.

This clone was observed a handful of times. The CDR3 spells CATSATGANTGELFF. As DNA, the CDR3 is TGTGCCACCAGTGCGACAGGGGCGAACACCGGGGAGCTGTTTTTT. The V gene is TRBV24-1, the J gene TRBJ2-2, with TRBD1 matching 8 bases. The CDR3 is 15 amino acids. The germline gives CDR1 KGHDR, CDR2 SFDVKD. After removal of 5 bases from V and 0 bases from J, the junction contained 1 base not matched to a gene.

This chain uses TRBV3-1 (or the pseudogene TRBV3-2) with TRBJ1-4; D unclear. V was pared by 6 bases and J by 1 base, with 6 bases between. The germline gives CDR1 LGHDT, CDR2 YNNKEL (reference sequence). The CDR3 covers 13 residues. The CDR3 spells CASSRGTNEKLFF. Here the CDR3 DNA reads TGTGCCAGCAGTCGGGGAACTAATGAAAAACTGTTTTTT.